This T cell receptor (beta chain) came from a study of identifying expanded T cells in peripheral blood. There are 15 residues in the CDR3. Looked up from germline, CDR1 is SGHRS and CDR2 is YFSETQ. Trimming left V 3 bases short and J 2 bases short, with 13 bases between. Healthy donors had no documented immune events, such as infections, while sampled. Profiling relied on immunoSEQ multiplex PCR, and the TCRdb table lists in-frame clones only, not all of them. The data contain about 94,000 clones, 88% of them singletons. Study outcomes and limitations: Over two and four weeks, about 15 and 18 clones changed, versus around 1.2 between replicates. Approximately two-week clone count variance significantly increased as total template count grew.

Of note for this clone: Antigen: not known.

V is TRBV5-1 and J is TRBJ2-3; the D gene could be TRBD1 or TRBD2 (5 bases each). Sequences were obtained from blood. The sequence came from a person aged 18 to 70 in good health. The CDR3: CASSSAGDPTDTQYF. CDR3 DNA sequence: TGCGCCAGCAGCTCCGCTGGGGACCCCACAGATACGCAGTATTTT.